What follows are 8 T cell receptor beta chains derived from one specimen sequenced in a study of T cell repertoires in cytomegalovirus infection. TCRdb reprocessed the reads via MiXCR and lists one record per CDR3 protein. The sample carries some 400,000 distinct CDR3 sequences, 15% to 20% recorded once. The specimen was PBMCs. These receptors originate from a human donor in good health (CMV status not recorded). Some clones in this sample may be carry-over from other donors' samples.

This clonotype has more than one count but fewer than ten. This sequence joins TRBV3-1 and TRBJ2-2, with 9 positions matching TRBD2. Trimming cost V 4 bases and J 1 base; bases outside gene matches: 4. The CDR3 is 16 amino acids. Germline lookup yields CDR1 LGHDT and CDR2 YNNKEL (reference sequence). The CDR3 nucleotides read TGTGCCAGCAGCCCCCTAGCGGGAAGGAACACCGGGGAGCTGTTTTTT. Amino acids: CASSPLAGRNTGELFF. Using reference TRBV3-1 and TRBJ2-2 for the parts outside the CDR3, the full variable domain is DTAVSQTPKYLVTQMGNDKSIKCEQNLGHDTMYWYKQDSKKFLKIMFSYNNKELIINETVPNRFSPKSPDKAHLNLHINSLELGDSAVYFCASSPLAGRNTGELFFGEGSRLTVL.

The sample holds many counts of this clonotype. J is TRBJ1-6 and V is TRBV7-2, with a possible D match to TRBD1 (6 bases). With 3 bases removed from V and 7 bases from J, the gap between germline ends came to 10 bases. CDR3 length: 14 residues. The V gene's germline CDR1 is SGHTA and CDR2 FQGNSA. This CDR3 is CASSFGRGNSPLHF. CDR3 coding DNA: TGTGCCAGCAGCTTTGGCAGGGGCAATTCACCCCTCCACTTT. Together with reference TRBV7-2 and TRBJ1-6, the CDR3 gives the full variable domain: GAGVSQSPSNKVTEKGKDVELRCDPISGHTALYWYRQSLGQGLEFLIYFQGNSAPDKSGLPSDRFSAERTGGSVSTLTIQRTQQEDSAVYLCASSFGRGNSPLHFGNGTRLTVT.

The chain employs TRBV9 and TRBJ1-1, with TRBD1 as a possible D gene (5 bases). Trimming left V 0 bases short and J 1 base short, with 13 bases between. Looked up from germline, CDR1 is SGDLS and CDR2 is YYNGEE. The CDR3 covers 16 residues. The CDR3 sequence is CASSVAGLSSNTEAFF. The CDR3 DNA reads as TGTGCCAGCAGCGTAGCGGGACTGAGCTCGAACACTGAAGCTTTCTTT.

This chain uses TRBV12-3 or TRBV12-4 with TRBJ1-3, with D perhaps matching TRBD1 (5 bases). V lost 3 bases and J 8 bases, leaving 11 bases between the germline ends. The CDR3 length is 13 residues. The CDR3 DNA follows: TGTGCCAGCAGTTTTGAGGGGATACACACCATATATTTT. Translated, it gives CASSFEGIHTIYF.

This clonotype came up a few times. This chain links TRBV4-2 with TRBJ2-1; D tentatively fits TRBD1 or TRBD2 (5 bases each). This CDR3 has 12 residues. From germline, CDR1 is LGHNA and CDR2 YNFKEQ. V was cut by 0 bases and J by 9 bases, with 6 bases left in between. The CDR3 loop is CASSQDGTEQFF. The CDR3 DNA follows: TGTGCCAGCAGCCAAGATGGGACTGAGCAGTTCTTC.

This clonotype was observed many times. This chain joins TRBV19 and TRBJ2-1; no definite D call. The V and J ends lost 4 bases and 5 bases respectively, with 15 bases between them. The CDR3 contains 15 residues. The V gene's germline CDR1 is LNHDA and CDR2 SQIVND (reference sequence). The CDR3 here is CASSNGWQYNNEQFF. In DNA, the CDR3 is TGTGCCAGTAGTAATGGGTGGCAGTACAACAATGAGCAGTTCTTC.

In this sample, this clonotype turned up many times. V usage is TRBV15 and J usage is TRBJ2-7, with TRBD1 matching over 7 bases. The germline gives CDR1 LNHNV, CDR2 YYDKDF (reference sequence). CDR3 length: 17 amino acids. The V gene end was trimmed by 1 base and the J gene end by 2 bases; junction bases not matched to a gene: 11. The CDR3 here is CATSRAPRQGRPYEQYF. The DNA for the CDR3 is TGTGCCACCAGCAGAGCCCCACGACAGGGACGCCCCTACGAGCAGTACTTC.

The chain joins TRBV28 to TRBJ2-4, with 8 bases that match TRBD1. Germline lookup yields CDR1 MDHEN and CDR2 SYDVKM. The trim removed 5 bases at V and 1 base at J, leaving 7 bases unmatched. The CDR3 contains 16 residues. CDR3 sequence reads: CASSPGQGRAKNIQYF. For the CDR3, the DNA is TGTGCCAGCAGTCCTGGACAGGGTCGGGCCAAAAACATTCAGTACTTC.